One sample yielded the 29 T cell receptor beta chains listed below, sequenced in a study of spatial heterogeneity in lung cancer. The time point denotes: sample taken at primary tumor resection. TCRdb passed the 5' RACE reads through MiXCR, listing each CDR3 protein once. The sample consists of about 38,000 distinct CDR3 sequences, 6.5% to 9% of them appearing once. The starting material was PBMCs, obtained at surgery. The receptors were gathered from a male donor with early-stage non-small cell lung cancer.

This clonotype has ten or more counts. This chain connects TRBV4-3 to TRBJ2-2; 13 nucleotides match TRBD2. Germline lookup yields CDR1 LGHNA and CDR2 YSLEER. J gave up 4 bases and V 0 bases, and 8 bases lay outside the gene matches. There are 19 residues in the CDR3. CDR3: CASSQDPLAGGLSTGELFF. The CDR3 DNA sequence: TGCGCCAGCAGCCAAGATCCACTAGCGGGAGGGCTGAGCACCGGGGAGCTGTTTTTT.

Many counts were recorded for this clonotype. The chain has TRBV6-2 or TRBV6-3 and TRBJ2-3; 7 positions agree with TRBD1. The CDR3 length is 13 residues. From germline, CDR1 is MNHEY and CDR2 SVGEGT. After removal of 10 bases from V and 1 base from J, the junction contained 5 bases not matched to a gene. CDR3 sequence reads: CATLGGGTDTQYF. In DNA form, the CDR3 reads TGTGCCACCCTAGGGGGCGGCACAGATACGCAGTATTTT.

This clonotype was detected many times. The chain joins TRBV6-5 to TRBJ1-6; D perhaps matches TRBD1 (5 bases). V gave up 7 bases and J gave up 5 bases, with 12 bases separating them. The CDR3 has 14 residues. Looked up from germline, CDR1 is MNHEY and CDR2 is SVGAGI. CDR3 region: CASTMTANNSPLHF. CDR3 nucleotides: TGTGCCAGCACCATGACAGCAAATAATTCACCCCTCCACTTT.

This clonotype was detected only a few times. The chain couples TRBV10-2 to TRBJ1-1, with D unclear. CDR1 and CDR2 (germline): WSHSY, SAAADI. V lost 6 bases to trimming and J lost 11 bases, with 13 bases between them. This CDR3 has 11 residues. The CDR3 DNA reads TGCGCCAGCAGCTCGGAAATTGTCGCTTTCTTT. Translated: CASSSEIVAFF.

This clonotype was recorded at least ten times. The genes are TRBV7-3 and TRBJ1-1, with D unresolved. CDR1 is SGHTA, CDR2 FQGTGA, per germline. Deletions cut 3 bases from V and 3 bases from J, with 11 bases between. This CDR3 comprises 14 residues. In DNA, the CDR3 is TGTGCCAGCAGCTTGAGCCCTAGGGACACTGAAGCTTTCTTT. This sequence encodes CASSLSPRDTEAFF.

This clonotype was observed at least ten times. The chain couples TRBV5-5 to TRBJ1-2; the D gene is possibly TRBD1 (5 bases). The germline gives CDR1 SGHKS, CDR2 YYEKEE (reference sequence). V gave up 6 bases and J gave up 3 bases, with 15 bases separating them. The CDR3 runs to 14 residues. CDR3 nucleotides: TGTGCCAGCAACTACAGGACGGATTACTATGGCTACACCTTC. This codes for CASNYRTDYYGYTF.

The sample holds many counts of this clonotype. The chain links TRBV20-1 to TRBJ1-4; a weak D match, TRBD1 (6 bases). The CDR3 is 13 residues long. Per germline, CDR1 DFQATT and CDR2 SNEGSKA (reference sequence). The germline V and J ends were trimmed by 4 bases and 2 bases, with 8 bases remaining between them. CDR3 loop: CSAMGATNEKLFF. As DNA, the CDR3 is TGCAGTGCTATGGGGGCGACTAATGAAAAACTGTTTTTT.

This clonotype was recorded many times. This chain connects TRBV4-3 to TRBJ1-1; 7 bases line up with TRBD1. Germline V gene lookup returns CDR1 LGHNA and CDR2 YSLEER. CDR3 length equals 16 residues. Trimming removed 4 bases from V and 4 bases from J; junction bases left unmatched: 12. CDR3 DNA: TGCGCCAGCAGCCCTAGGGCGACAGGGACCACCACTGAAGCTTTCTTT. Protein: CASSPRATGTTTEAFF.

This clonotype was picked up a small number of times. The chain is built from TRBV24-1 and TRBJ2-5, with D possibly matching TRBD1 (6 bases). The CDR3 runs 15 residues. Trimming removed 3 bases at V and 0 bases at J, with 10 bases between. Germline CDR1 and CDR2: KGHDR and SFDVKD. This CDR3 reads CATSDLQGNQETQYF. CDR3 sequence (DNA): TGTGCCACCAGTGATCTTCAGGGGAACCAAGAGACCCAGTACTTC.

This clonotype was counted many times. This sequence joins TRBV12-5 and TRBJ2-7, with 11 bases that match TRBD1. In germline, CDR1 is LGHNT, CDR2 FRNRAP. The CDR3 runs 13 residues. J was trimmed by 5 bases and V by 7 bases; bases with no gene match: 4. The DNA of the CDR3 is TGTGCTAGTGTCCGGACAGGGGGCGACGAGCAGTACTTC. This encodes CASVRTGGDEQYF.

This clonotype was detected many times. This chain links TRBV7-8 with TRBJ1-5, with D unclear. Germline V gene lookup returns CDR1 SGHVS and CDR2 FQNEAQ. V lost 6 bases and J lost 7, with 16 bases in between. The CDR3 runs 14 residues. Here the CDR3 DNA reads TGTGCCAGCAGTCAAGACAAGTCTAGGCAGCCCCAGCATTTT. Translated, it gives CASSQDKSRQPQHF.

This clonotype was found many times. The CDR3 here is CASSSAGTGAYEQYF. CDR3 nucleotides: TGTGCCAGCAGCTCGGCCGGGACAGGGGCCTACGAGCAGTACTTC. The chain recombines TRBV7-6 with TRBJ2-7; 10 nucleotides match TRBD1. The CDR3 loop spans 15 amino acids. Germline CDR1 reads SGHVS; CDR2 reads FNYEAQ. Trimming took 4 bases from V and 2 from J; bases not matched to a gene: 5.

This clonotype has only a few counts. The chain carries TRBV30 and TRBJ1-2; D gene unclear. Trimming cost V 4 bases and J 5 bases, with 11 bases left between them. Per germline, CDR1 GTSNPN and CDR2 SVGIG (reference sequence). The CDR3 spans 12 residues. The DNA for the CDR3 is TGTGCCTGGATGCGACGGAATTATGGCTACACCTTC. It codes for CAWMRRNYGYTF.

CDR3 nucleotide sequence: TGTGCCAGCAGCTTAACAGGGGATACGCAGTATTTT. It specifies CASSLTGDTQYF. The chain has TRBV7-3 and TRBJ2-3; D not certain. The CDR3 runs to 12 residues. Germline V gives CDR1 SGHTA, CDR2 FQGTGA. Trimming removed 0 bases at V and 6 bases at J, with 4 bases between.

This chain connects TRBV6-2 or TRBV6-3 to TRBJ2-7; D not resolved. The CDR3 is 13 amino acids. CDR1 MNHEY and CDR2 SVGEGT come from the germline V gene. CDR3 region: CVSSWNSPYEQYV. CDR3 nucleotide sequence: TGTGTCAGCAGTTGGAACAGTCCCTACGAGCAGTACGTC.

This clonotype was picked up many times. The CDR3 region is CASSLAGGLHNEQFF. The CDR3 DNA follows: TGTGCCAGCAGCTTAGCGGGAGGGCTACACAATGAGCAGTTCTTC. The genes are TRBV11-1 and TRBJ2-1; TRBD2 matches at 7 bases. The CDR3 length is 15 residues. Germline V gene lookup returns CDR1 SGHAT and CDR2 FQDESV (reference sequence). Trimming at V came to 0 bases and at J to 5 bases, leaving 4 bases not matched to a gene. Filled out from reference TRBV11-1 and TRBJ2-1, the complete variable domain reads EAEVAQSPRYKITEKSQAVAFWCDPISGHATLYWYRQILGQGPELLVQFQDESVVDDSQLPKDRFSAERLKGVDSTLKIQPAELGDSAMYLCASSLAGGLHNEQFFGPGTRLTVL.

There are many counts of this clonotype. The gene calls are TRBV2 and TRBJ2-3; TRBD2 might be the D (6 bases). Deletions cut 5 bases from V and 6 bases from J, with 12 bases between. The CDR3 extends over 13 amino acids. Germline loops: CDR1 SNHLY, CDR2 FYNNEI. The CDR3 DNA reads TGTGCCAGCAGTCGGGACTCAGGGGATACGCAGTATTTT. This sequence encodes CASSRDSGDTQYF.

This clonotype was seen more than once but under ten times. The chain employs TRBV21-1 and TRBJ2-4. TRBV21-1 is a pseudogene segment. CDR3 length equals 17 residues. The CDR3 coding sequence is TGTGTCAGCAGCAAAGGTTGCAGACCGCTAGCGAAAAACATTCAGTACTTC. It specifies CVSSKGCRPLAKNIQYF.

This clonotype was recorded many times. The V call is TRBV6-6, the J call TRBJ2-7; 7 bases map to TRBD1. CDR1 and CDR2 (germline): MNHNY, SVGAGI (reference sequence). The CDR3 has 14 residues. V was pared by 7 bases and J by 3 bases, with 9 bases of the junction left unmatched. CDR3 sequence: CASIDDRALYEQYV. The CDR3 coding sequence is TGTGCCAGCATCGATGACAGGGCCCTCTACGAGCAGTACGTC.

This chain links TRBV13 with TRBJ2-1, with 7 positions matching TRBD2. The CDR3 spans 16 residues. Germline lookup yields CDR1 PRHDT and CDR2 FYEKMQ (reference sequence). The V gene end was trimmed by 5 bases and the J gene end by 4 bases; junction bases not matched to a gene: 11. Written as DNA, the CDR3 is TGTGCCAGCAGCCCCCCAGGAGCGGGACGTTACAATGAGCAGTTCTTC. It specifies CASSPPGAGRYNEQFF.

The gene calls are TRBV28 and TRBJ2-1; the D gene could be TRBD1 or TRBD2 (5 bases each). Germline lookup yields CDR1 MDHEN and CDR2 SYDVKM. V gave up 6 bases and J gave up 9 bases, with 24 bases separating them. This CDR3 comprises 16 residues. CDR3 sequence reads: CASRGYSGPGTGEQFF. The CDR3 bases are TGTGCCAGCAGAGGCTATTCGGGGCCGGGGACCGGTGAGCAGTTCTTC.

This clonotype turned up a few times. J is TRBJ1-6 and V is TRBV6-5; weak D call: TRBD1 (5 bases). Germline V gives CDR1 MNHEY, CDR2 SVGAGI. The CDR3 covers 18 residues. V dropped 0 bases and J dropped 9 bases, with 21 bases sitting between them. The CDR3 coding sequence is TGTGCCAGCAGTTACTCGATGGGCAAGGCAGGGTTTTCTTCACCCCTCCACTTT. This gives the protein CASSYSMGKAGFSSPLHF.

The chain recombines TRBV20-1 with TRBJ2-7; possible D gene TRBD2, 5 bases. The CDR3 covers 12 residues. The V end was cut by 3 bases, the J end by 0 bases, with 6 bases between. Germline CDR1 and CDR2: DFQATT and SNEGSKA (reference sequence). CDR3 in DNA: TGCAGTGCTAGGAGGGTCTCCTACGAGCAGTACTTC. It is translated as CSARRVSYEQYF.

This clonotype was picked up many times. The V call is TRBV7-3, the J call TRBJ1-5; 8 bases are shared with TRBD1. The V gene's germline CDR1 is SGHTA and CDR2 FQGTGA. With 5 bases clipped from V and 4 bases from J, the junction kept 1 base outside the gene matches. This CDR3 contains 13 residues. The DNA of the CDR3 is TGTGCCAGCAGCAGACAGGGGAATCAGCCCCAGCATTTT. Protein product: CASSRQGNQPQHF.

This clonotype was observed a few times. The chain joins TRBV7-8 to TRBJ2-7; TRBD1 or TRBD2 may be the D gene (5 bases each). This CDR3 comprises 17 residues. The germline V gene has CDR1 SGHVS and CDR2 FQNEAQ. V dropped 1 base and J dropped 1 base, with 17 bases sitting between them. The CDR3 reads CASSLEGTGSFSYEQYF. In DNA form, the CDR3 reads TGTGCCAGCAGCTTAGAAGGGACCGGATCCTTTTCCTACGAGCAGTACTTC.

Ten or more counts support this clonotype. V is TRBV11-1 and J is TRBJ2-5, with 9 bases matching TRBD1. J lost 1 base, V lost 3 bases, and 6 bases had no gene match. This CDR3 has 16 residues. Germline CDR1 and CDR2: SGHAT and FQDESV (reference sequence). CDR3 amino acids: CASSFGQGRFQETQYF. The CDR3 DNA reads TGTGCCAGCAGCTTCGGACAGGGGAGATTCCAAGAGACCCAGTACTTC.

This clonotype has just a few counts. V gene TRBV9 combines with J gene TRBJ2-1, with D possibly being TRBD1 (6 bases). CDR1 and CDR2 (germline): SGDLS, YYNGEE. Trimming pared 0 bases from V and 4 bases from J, leaving 11 bases between. The CDR3 loop spans 15 amino acids. In nucleotides, the CDR3 is TGTGCCAGCAGCGTAGCAGGGGTCGATTACAATGAGCAGTTCTTC. Translating gives CASSVAGVDYNEQFF.

This clonotype was seen many times. The chain links TRBV6-1 to TRBJ2-7, with unresolved D. V lost 7 bases and J 3 bases, leaving 10 bases between the germline ends. Germline CDR1 MNHNS, CDR2 SASEGT. The CDR3 spans 12 residues. CDR3 protein: CASNFGVYEQYF. CDR3 DNA: TGTGCCAGCAACTTTGGTGTCTACGAGCAGTACTTC.

Only a few counts were recorded for this clonotype. This chain connects TRBV24-1 to TRBJ2-2; either TRBD1 or TRBD2 may supply D (5 bases each). Germline V gene sequence: CDR1 KGHDR, CDR2 SFDVKD. The CDR3 has 16 amino acids. Trimming stripped 0 bases from V and 0 bases from J, with 7 bases between. CDR3 in DNA: TGTGCCACCAGTGATTTGGGGGGAACGAACACCGGGGAGCTGTTTTTT. Its protein product is CATSDLGGTNTGELFF.